This record covers a single T cell receptor beta chain. Its target is not known. This sample stems from a study of post-analysis software for immune sequencing data. TCR beta cDNA libraries included unique molecular identifiers. One entry per CDR3 protein results from TCRdb running MiXCR on the PCR reads. Found here are hundreds of thousands of distinct CDR3 sequences, approximately 59% of them singletons; the top ten hold about 11%. The CDR3 loop spans 16 amino acids. V shed 5 bases, J shed 0 bases, and the junction held 7 bases outside the gene matches. Study-level findings and limits: Patients carried several TRBV segments more frequently than controls did, and TRBV5-6, TRBV5-1 and TRBV20-1 were among them.

The chain employs TRBV12-3 or TRBV12-4 and TRBJ2-1; 7 bases agree with TRBD2. Sequencing input: blood. The clonotype was recovered from a girl aged 2-10 years with multiple sclerosis. The CDR3 DNA follows: TGTGCCAGCAGTGCCCGAGGCGGGGGCTCCTACAATGAGCAGTTCTTC. Its protein product is CASSARGGGSYNEQFF.